This T cell receptor beta chain was captured in a study of CD8 T cells in ankylosing spondylitis. Study-wide results and limits: Matched synovial fluid from ankylosing spondylitis patients was reported to be enriched for disease-linked clones.

This clonotype was seen only a few times. As yet, its antigen is unknown. MiXCR, applied by TCRdb to the 5' RACE reads, yields one record per CDR3 protein. The sample holds more than 100,000 distinct CDR3 sequences, approximately 10% seen once. V shed 0 bases, J shed 5 bases, and the junction held 5 bases outside the gene matches. This CDR3 region has 15 residues. CDR1 is MNHEY, CDR2 SVGAGI, per germline. The sample consisted of blood, either unsorted or a sorted T cell fraction (not recorded which). The receptor comes from a female donor with ankylosing spondylitis or in good health (not recorded which). The chain joins TRBV6-5 to TRBJ2-7, with TRBD1 matching over 9 bases. Written as DNA, the CDR3 is TGTGCCAGCAGTTACTCGAACAGGGGGCGAGACGAGCAGTACTTC. Protein product: CASSYSNRGRDEQYF.